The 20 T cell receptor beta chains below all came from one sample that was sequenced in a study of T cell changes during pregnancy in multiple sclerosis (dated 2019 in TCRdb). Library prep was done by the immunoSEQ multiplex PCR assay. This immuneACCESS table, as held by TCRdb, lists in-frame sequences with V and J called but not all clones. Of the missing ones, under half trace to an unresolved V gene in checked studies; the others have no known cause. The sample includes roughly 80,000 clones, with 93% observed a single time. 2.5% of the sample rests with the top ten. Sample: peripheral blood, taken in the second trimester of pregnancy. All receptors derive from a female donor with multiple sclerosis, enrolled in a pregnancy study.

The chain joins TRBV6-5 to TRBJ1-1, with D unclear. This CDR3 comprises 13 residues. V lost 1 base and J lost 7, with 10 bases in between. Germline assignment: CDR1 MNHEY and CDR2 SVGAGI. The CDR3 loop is CASSYFQNLEAFF. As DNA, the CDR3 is TGTGCCAGCAGTTACTTCCAGAACCTTGAAGCTTTCTTT.

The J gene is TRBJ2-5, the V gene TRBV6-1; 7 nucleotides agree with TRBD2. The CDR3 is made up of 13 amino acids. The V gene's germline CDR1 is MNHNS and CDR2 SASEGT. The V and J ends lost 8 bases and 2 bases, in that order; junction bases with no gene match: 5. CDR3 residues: CASRLAGQETQYF. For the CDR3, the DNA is TGTGCCAGCCGACTAGCCGGGCAAGAGACCCAGTACTTC.

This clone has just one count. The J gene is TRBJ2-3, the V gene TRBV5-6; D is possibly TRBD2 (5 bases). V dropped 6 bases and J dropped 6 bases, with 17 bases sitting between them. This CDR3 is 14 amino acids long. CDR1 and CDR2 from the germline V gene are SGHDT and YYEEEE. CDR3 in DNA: TGTGCCAGCACCCCTGAGCCCAGCGGCGATACGCAGTATTTT. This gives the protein CASTPEPSGDTQYF.

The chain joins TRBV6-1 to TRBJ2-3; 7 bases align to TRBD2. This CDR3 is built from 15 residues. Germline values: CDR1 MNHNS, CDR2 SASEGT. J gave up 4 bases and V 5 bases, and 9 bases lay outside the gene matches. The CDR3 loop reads CASSSDPRGADTQYF. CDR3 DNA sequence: TGTGCCAGCAGTTCAGACCCACGGGGGGCAGATACGCAGTATTTT.

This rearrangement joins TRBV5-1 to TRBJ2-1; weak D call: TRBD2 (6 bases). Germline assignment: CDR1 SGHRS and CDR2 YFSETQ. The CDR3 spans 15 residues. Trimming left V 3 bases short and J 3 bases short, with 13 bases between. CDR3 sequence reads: CASSYAGSDYNEQFF. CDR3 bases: TGCGCCAGCAGCTATGCGGGGTCCGACTACAATGAGCAGTTCTTC. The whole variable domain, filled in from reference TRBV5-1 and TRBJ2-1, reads KAGVTQTPRYLIKTRGQQVTLSCSPISGHRSVSWYQQTPGQGLQFLFEYFSETQRNKGNFPGRFSGRQFSNSRSEMNVSTLELGDSALYLCASSYAGSDYNEQFFGPGTRLTVL.

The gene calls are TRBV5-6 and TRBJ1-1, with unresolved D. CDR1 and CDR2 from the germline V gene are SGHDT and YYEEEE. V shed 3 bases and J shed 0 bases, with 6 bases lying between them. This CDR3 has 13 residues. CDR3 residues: CASSSLLNTEAFF. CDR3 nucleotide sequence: TGTGCCAGCAGCTCACTCCTGAACACTGAAGCTTTCTTT.

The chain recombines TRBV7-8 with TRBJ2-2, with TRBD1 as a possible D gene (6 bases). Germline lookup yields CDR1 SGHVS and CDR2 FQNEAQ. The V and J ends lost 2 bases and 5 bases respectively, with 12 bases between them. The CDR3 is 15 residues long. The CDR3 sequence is CASSLFSGTTGELFF. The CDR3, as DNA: TGTGCCAGCAGCTTATTCTCAGGGACAACCGGGGAGCTGTTTTTT.

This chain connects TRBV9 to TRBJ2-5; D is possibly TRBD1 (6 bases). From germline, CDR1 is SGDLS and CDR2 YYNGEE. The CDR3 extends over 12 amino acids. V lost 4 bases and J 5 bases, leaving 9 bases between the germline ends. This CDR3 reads CASSKGGETQYF. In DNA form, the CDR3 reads TGTGCCAGCAGCAAAGGGGGTGAGACCCAGTACTTC. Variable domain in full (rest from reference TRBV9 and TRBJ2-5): DSGVTQTPKHLITATGQRVTLRCSPRSGDLSVYWYQQSLDQGLQFLIQYYNGEERAKGNILERFSAQQFPDLHSELNLSSLELGDSALYFCASSKGGETQYFGPGTRLLVL.

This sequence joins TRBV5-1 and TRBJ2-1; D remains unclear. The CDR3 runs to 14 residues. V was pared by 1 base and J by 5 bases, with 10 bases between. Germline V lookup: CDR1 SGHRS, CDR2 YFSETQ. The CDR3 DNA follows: TGCGCCAGCAGCTTGAATCCGACTGACAATGAGCAGTTCTTC. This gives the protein CASSLNPTDNEQFF.

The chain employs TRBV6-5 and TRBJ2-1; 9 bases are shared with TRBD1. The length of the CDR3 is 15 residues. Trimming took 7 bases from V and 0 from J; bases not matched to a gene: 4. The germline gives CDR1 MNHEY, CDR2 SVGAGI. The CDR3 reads CASMGTGSSYNEQFF. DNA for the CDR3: TGTGCCAGCATGGGGACAGGGAGCTCCTACAATGAGCAGTTCTTC.

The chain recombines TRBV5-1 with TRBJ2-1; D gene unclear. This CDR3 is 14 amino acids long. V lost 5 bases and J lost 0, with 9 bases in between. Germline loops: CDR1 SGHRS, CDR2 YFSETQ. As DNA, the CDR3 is TGCGCCAGCAGGGTAACTAACTCCTACAATGAGCAGTTCTTC. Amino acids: CASRVTNSYNEQFF.

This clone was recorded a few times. CDR3 nucleotide sequence: TGTGCCATCAGTGCCTCAGGGAATGAAAAACTGTTTTTT. This translates into CAISASGNEKLFF. V and J are TRBV10-3 and TRBJ1-4; maybe TRBD1 (5 bases). Trimming took off 4 bases at V and 5 bases at J, with 8 bases between the two ends. This CDR3 is built from 13 residues. Germline assignment: CDR1 ENHRY and CDR2 SYGVKD.

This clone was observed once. The DNA of the CDR3 is TGTGCCAGCAGGACAGGGGGCTCGGCGGGGCCCCAGCATTTT. Amino acids: CASRTGGSAGPQHF. The chain links TRBV2 to TRBJ1-5; 10 bases are shared with TRBD1. V lost 6 bases and J lost 9; bases outside the gene matches: 8. Germline loops: CDR1 SNHLY, CDR2 FYNNEI. The CDR3 has 14 residues.

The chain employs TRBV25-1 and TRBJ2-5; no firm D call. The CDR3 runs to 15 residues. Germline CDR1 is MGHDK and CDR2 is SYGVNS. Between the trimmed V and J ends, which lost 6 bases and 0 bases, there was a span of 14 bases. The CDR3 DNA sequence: TGTGCCAGCAGGGTGGGCGCACCATACCAAGAGACCCAGTACTTC. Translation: CASRVGAPYQETQYF.

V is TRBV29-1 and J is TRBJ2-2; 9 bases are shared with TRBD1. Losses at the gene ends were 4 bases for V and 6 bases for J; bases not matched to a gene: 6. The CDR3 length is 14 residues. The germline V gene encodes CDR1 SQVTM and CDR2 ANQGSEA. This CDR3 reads CSVVGQGSAGELFF. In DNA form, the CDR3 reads TGCAGCGTTGTGGGACAGGGTTCGGCCGGGGAGCTGTTTTTT.

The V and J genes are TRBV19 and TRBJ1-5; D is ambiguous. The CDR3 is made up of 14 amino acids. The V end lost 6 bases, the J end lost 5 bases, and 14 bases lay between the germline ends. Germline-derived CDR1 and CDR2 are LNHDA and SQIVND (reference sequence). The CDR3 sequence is CASSHNSAYQPQHF. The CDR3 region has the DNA TGTGCCAGTAGCCATAACAGTGCCTATCAGCCCCAGCATTTT.

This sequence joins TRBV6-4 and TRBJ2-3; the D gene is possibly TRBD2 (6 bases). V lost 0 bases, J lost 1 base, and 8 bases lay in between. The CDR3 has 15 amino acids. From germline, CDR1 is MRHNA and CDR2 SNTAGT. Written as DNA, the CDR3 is TGTGCCAGCAGTGACTCGGGCGGGGGCACAGATACGCAGTATTTT. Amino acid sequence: CASSDSGGGTDTQYF.

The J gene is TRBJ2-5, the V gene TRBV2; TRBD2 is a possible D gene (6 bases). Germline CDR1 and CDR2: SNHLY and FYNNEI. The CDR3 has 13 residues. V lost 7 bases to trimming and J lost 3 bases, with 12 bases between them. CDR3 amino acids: CASTPQREETQYF. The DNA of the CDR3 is TGTGCCAGCACCCCGCAGCGGGAAGAGACCCAGTACTTC.

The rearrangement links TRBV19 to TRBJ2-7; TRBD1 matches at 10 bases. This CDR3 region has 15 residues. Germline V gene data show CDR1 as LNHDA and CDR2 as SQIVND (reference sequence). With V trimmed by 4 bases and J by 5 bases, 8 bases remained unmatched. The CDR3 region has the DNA TGTGCCAGTAGTACCCTGGACAGGGGGGTTAACGAGCAGTACTTC. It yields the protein CASSTLDRGVNEQYF.

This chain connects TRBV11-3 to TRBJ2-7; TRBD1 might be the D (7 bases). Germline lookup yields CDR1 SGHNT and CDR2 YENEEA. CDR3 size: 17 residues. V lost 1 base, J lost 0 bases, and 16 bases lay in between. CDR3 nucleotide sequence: TGTGCCAGCAGCTTAGGGAGGGGGACAGAGAGCTCCTACGAGCAGTACTTC. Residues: CASSLGRGTESSYEQYF. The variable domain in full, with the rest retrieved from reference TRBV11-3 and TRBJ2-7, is EAGVVQSPRYKIIEKKQPVAFWCNPISGHNTLYWYLQNLGQGPELLIRYENEEAVDDSQLPKDRFSAERLKGVDSTLKIQPAELGDSAVYLCASSLGRGTESSYEQYFGPGTRLTVT.